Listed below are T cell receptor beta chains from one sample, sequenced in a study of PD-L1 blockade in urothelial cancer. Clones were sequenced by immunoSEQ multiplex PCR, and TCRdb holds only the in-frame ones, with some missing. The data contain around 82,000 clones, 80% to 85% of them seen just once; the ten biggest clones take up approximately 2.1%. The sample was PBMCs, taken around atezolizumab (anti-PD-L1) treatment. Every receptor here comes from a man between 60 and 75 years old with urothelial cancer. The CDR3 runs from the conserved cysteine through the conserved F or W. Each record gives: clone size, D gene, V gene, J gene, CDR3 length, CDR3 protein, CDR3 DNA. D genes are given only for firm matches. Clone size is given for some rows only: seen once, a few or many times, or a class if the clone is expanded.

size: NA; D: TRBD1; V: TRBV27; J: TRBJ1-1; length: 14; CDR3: CASSPNRGRTEAFF; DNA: TGTGCCAGCAGCCCAAACAGGGGCCGGACTGAAGCTTTCTTT
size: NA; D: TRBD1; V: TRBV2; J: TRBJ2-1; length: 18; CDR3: CASSEVSGDRDFYNEQFF; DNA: TGTGCCAGCAGTGAAGTTTCGGGGGACAGGGATTTCTACAATGAGCAGTTCTTC
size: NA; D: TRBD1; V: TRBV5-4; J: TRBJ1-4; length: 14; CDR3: CASRSQGVNEKLFF; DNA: TGTGCCAGCAGATCACAGGGGGTAAATGAAAAACTGTTTTTT
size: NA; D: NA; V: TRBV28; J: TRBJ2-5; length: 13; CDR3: CASWQTNQETQYF; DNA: TGTGCCAGCTGGCAGACAAACCAAGAGACCCAGTACTTC
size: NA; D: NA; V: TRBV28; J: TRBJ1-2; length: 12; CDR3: CASSLTVYGYTF; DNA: TGTGCCAGCAGTTTGACTGTCTATGGCTACACCTTC
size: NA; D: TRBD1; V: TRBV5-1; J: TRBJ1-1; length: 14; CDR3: CASSGTGTNTEAFF; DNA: TGCGCCAGCAGCGGGACAGGGACCAACACTGAAGCTTTCTTT
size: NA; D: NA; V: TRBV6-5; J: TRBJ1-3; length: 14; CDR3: CASSSLTDGNTIYF; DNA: TGTGCCAGCAGTTCTTTGACAGATGGAAACACCATATATTTT
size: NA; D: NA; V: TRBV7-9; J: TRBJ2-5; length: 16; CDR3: CASSLGEGVDSETQYF; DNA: TGTGCCAGCAGCCTTGGGGAGGGGGTTGATTCAGAGACCCAGTACTTC
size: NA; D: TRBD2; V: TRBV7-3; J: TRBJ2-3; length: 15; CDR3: CASSPSGGVWDTQYF; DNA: TGTGCCAGCAGCCCAAGCGGGGGGGTCTGGGATACGCAGTATTTT
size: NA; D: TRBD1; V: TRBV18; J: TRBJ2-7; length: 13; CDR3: CASSTGQGNEQYF; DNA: TGTGCCAGCTCAACAGGACAGGGGAACGAGCAGTACTTC
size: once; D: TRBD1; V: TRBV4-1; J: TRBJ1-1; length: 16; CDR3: CASSQVGEDRGTEAFF; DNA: TGCGCCAGCAGCCAAGTAGGAGAGGACAGGGGCACTGAAGCTTTCTTT
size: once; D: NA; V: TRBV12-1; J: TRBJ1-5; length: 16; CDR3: CASRIGDREESQPQHF; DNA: TGTGCCAGCAGGATTGGGGACAGGGAGGAAAGTCAGCCCCAGCATTTT
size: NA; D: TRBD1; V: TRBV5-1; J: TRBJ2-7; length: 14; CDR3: CASSPGQGTNEQYF; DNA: TGCGCCAGCAGCCCAGGACAGGGAACGAACGAGCAGTACTTC
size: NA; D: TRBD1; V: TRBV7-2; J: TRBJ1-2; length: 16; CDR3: CASSRTANRGRGGYTF; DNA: TGTGCCAGCAGCCGAACGGCGAACAGGGGGCGAGGTGGCTACACCTTC
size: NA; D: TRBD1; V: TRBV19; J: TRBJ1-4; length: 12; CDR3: CASQGAGVKLFF; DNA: TGTGCCAGTCAGGGGGCGGGGGTAAAACTGTTTTTT
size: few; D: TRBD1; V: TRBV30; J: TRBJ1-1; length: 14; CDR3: CAWSVGQGNTEAFF; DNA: TGTGCCTGGAGTGTAGGACAGGGGAACACTGAAGCTTTCTTT
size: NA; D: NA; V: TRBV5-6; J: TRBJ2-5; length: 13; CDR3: CASSLDRAETQYF; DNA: TGTGCCAGCAGCTTGGACAGAGCAGAGACCCAGTACTTC
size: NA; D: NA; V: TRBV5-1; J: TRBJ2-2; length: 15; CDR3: CASSRDSLNTGELFF; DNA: TGCGCCAGCAGCCGGGACTCCTTGAACACCGGGGAGCTGTTTTTT
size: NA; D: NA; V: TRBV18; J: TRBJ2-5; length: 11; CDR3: CASSPAETQYF; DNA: TGTGCCAGCTCACCAGCGGAGACCCAGTACTTC
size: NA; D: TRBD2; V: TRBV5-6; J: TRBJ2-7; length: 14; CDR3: CASSFGLGRHEQYF; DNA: TGTGCCAGCAGCTTCGGCCTCGGGAGGCACGAGCAGTACTTC
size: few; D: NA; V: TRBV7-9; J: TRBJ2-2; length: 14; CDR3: CASSSESPTGELFF; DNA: TGTGCCAGCAGCTCCGAGAGTCCCACCGGGGAGCTGTTTTTT
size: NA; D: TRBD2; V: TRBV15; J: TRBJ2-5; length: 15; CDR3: CATSRTSGGEETQYF; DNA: TGTGCCACCAGCAGGACTAGCGGGGGGGAAGAGACCCAGTACTTC
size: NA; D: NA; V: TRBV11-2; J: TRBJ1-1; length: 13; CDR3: CASSLTDGEGAFF; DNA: TGTGCCAGCAGCCTCACGGACGGGGAGGGAGCTTTCTTT
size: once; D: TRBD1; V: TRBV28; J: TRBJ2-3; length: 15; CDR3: CASVTGALGTDTQYF; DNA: TGTGCCAGCGTCACAGGGGCGCTCGGAACAGATACGCAGTATTTT
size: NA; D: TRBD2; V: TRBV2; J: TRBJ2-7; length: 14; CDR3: CASGTSGGGYEQYF; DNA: TGTGCCAGCGGGACTAGCGGGGGGGGGTACGAGCAGTACTTC
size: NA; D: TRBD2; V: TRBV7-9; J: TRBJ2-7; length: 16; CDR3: CASSTRSGRASQEQYF; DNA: TGTGCCAGCAGCACGAGGAGCGGGAGGGCCTCTCAAGAGCAGTACTTC
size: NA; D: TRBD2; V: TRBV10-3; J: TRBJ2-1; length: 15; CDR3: CAISRTSGTENEQFF; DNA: TGTGCCATCAGCCGGACTAGCGGGACGGAGAATGAGCAGTTCTTC
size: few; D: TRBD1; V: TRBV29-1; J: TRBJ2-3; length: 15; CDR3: CSLSKGQGATDTQYF; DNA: TGCAGCCTAAGCAAAGGACAGGGGGCAACAGATACGCAGTATTTT
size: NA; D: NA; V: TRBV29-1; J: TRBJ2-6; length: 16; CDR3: CSAQDTQGLGANVLTF; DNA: TGCAGCGCCCAAGATACTCAGGGGCTAGGGGCCAACGTCCTGACTTTC
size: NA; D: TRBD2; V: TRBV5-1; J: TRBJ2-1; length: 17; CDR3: CASTRDKTSGVFSEQFF; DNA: TGCGCCAGCACCCGAGACAAGACTAGCGGGGTCTTTAGTGAGCAGTTCTTC
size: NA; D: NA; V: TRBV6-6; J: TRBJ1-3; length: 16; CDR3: CASSNYLGVGGNTIYF; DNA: TGTGCCAGCAGCAATTACCTCGGGGTCGGAGGAAACACCATATATTTT
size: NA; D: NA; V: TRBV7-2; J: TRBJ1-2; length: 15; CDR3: CASSRRIDSNYGYTF; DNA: TGTGCCAGCAGCCGCCGTATCGACTCTAACTATGGCTACACCTTC
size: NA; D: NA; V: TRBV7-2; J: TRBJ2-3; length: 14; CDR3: CASSLGVGTDTQYF; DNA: TGTGCCAGCAGCTTGGGAGTTGGAACAGATACGCAGTATTTT
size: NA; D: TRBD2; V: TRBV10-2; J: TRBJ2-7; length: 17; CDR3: CASSETLAGPKGSEQYF; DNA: TGCGCCAGCAGTGAGACTCTAGCGGGGCCCAAGGGGTCCGAGCAGTACTTC
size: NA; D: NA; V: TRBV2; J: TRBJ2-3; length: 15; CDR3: CASSERGGALDTQYF; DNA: TGTGCCAGCAGTGAACGAGGGGGGGCCTTAGATACGCAGTATTTT
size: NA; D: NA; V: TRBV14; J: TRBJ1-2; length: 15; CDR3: CASSPLTGPRGGYTF; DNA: TGTGCCAGCAGCCCACTGACAGGCCCCAGGGGTGGCTACACCTTC
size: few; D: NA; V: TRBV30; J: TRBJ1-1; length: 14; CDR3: CAWDVKQGVTEAFF; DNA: TGTGCCTGGGACGTTAAACAGGGAGTAACTGAAGCTTTCTTT